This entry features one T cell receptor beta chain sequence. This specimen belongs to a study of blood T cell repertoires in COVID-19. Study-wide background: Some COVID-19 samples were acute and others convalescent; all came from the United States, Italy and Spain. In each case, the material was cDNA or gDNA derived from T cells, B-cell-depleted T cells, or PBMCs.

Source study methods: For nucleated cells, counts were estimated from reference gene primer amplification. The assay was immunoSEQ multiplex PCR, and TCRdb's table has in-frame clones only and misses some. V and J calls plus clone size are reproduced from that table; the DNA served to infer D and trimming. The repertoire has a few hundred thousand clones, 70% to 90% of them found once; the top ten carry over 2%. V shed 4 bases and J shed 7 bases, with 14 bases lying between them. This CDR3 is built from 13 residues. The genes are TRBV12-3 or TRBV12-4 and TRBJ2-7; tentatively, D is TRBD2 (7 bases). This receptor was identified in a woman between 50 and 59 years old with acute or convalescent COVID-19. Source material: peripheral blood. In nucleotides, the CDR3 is TGTGCCAGCAGTTCCCCGGGGGGCCGGGAGCAGTACTTC. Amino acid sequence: CASSSPGGREQYF.